This TCR beta chain was sequenced for a study of OX40 agonist ivuxolimab in advanced cancers. For context, the study as a whole: Ivuxolimab was an agonistic, fully human IgG2 monoclonal antibody directed against OX40 (CD134), a costimulatory receptor. Intravenous ivuxolimab was administered to patients every 2 weeks at six dose levels: 0.01, 0.1, 0.3, 1.5, 3 and 10 mg/kg. Of the approximately 54 patients in dose escalation, about 19 had hepatocellular carcinoma, some 15 had melanoma, 9 had renal cell carcinoma and 9 had head and neck cancer. The dose-escalation cohort was 82.7% male with a mean age of about 58 years, ranging from roughly 20 to 85. Prior anti-PD-1, anti-PD-L1 or anti-CTLA-4 therapy was permitted, and checkpoint inhibitors had been received by about 36% of dose-escalation patients. Partial responses occurred in three dose-escalation patients: two with cutaneous melanoma and one with hepatocellular carcinoma. The purpose of peripheral TCRbeta sequencing was to test whether ivuxolimab changed TCR sequence diversity and led to clonal T-cell expansion. The monotherapy dose-escalation portion (N ≈ 57 patients) of the phase I ivuxolimab trial is reported in the paper. The research as a whole found: At doses of 0.1 to 3.0 mg/kg, clonal expansion of both CD4+ and CD8+ T cells in blood was seen between baseline and week 6. Which antigens the clonally expanded peripheral T cells were specific for was not determined. Low levels of normalized T-cell clonal expansion were also shown by some nonresponding patients. Partial responders in the 0.1-3.0 mg/kg groups had among the lowest normalized peripheral clonal expansion, especially among CD8+ T cells. After ivuxolimab, CD8+ T cells had more expanded clones than CD4+ T cells on average.

Genomic DNA was extracted from sorted cells for sequencing of the TCRbeta CDR3 region. The immunoSEQ Assay was used for sequencing of TCRbeta CDR3 regions. In TCRdb, the immuneACCESS table is reduced to in-frame sequences with V and J assigned. These tables do not hold every clone; where another copy was compared, an unresolved V gene accounts for under half, and the others remain unexplained. The sample table holds approximately 70,000 clones, of which roughly 80% were seen once. The ten biggest clones cover roughly 1.5% of the sample. The CDR3 has 16 amino acids, counting the end cysteine and phenylalanine. The retained sequence is limited to the CDR3, 48 bases, with the frame set at the first base. Relative to germline, V is 5 bases shorter and J is 5 bases shorter, with 21 bases between their ends. CDR1 SEHNR and CDR2 FQNEAQ are derived from the germline V gene (reference sequence). The trial excluded patients who had a history of autoimmune disease or who were on systemic immunosuppression. Peripheral blood for TCR sequencing was collected from all dose cohorts at baseline, on cycle 4 day 1, and on cycle 7 day 1. Samples came from an open-label, multicenter, first-in-human phase I dose-escalation trial of ivuxolimab. Adults with locally advanced or metastatic head and neck squamous cell, hepatocellular, melanoma or renal cell carcinoma were enrolled in the trial. Before TCR sequencing, CD4+ T cells and CD8+ T cells from peripheral blood were sorted into separate populations.

As regards this clone: The target of this receptor is not known. No base-level quality is on record; no much larger clone is a single base apart.

The input for sequencing was CD4+ or CD8+ T cells sorted from blood, taken in a trial of the OX40 agonist ivuxolimab. This chain joins TRBV7-9 to TRBJ1-1; the D gene is possibly TRBD1, with 5 bases matching. This TCR was sampled from an adult with an advanced solid tumor such as melanoma, head and neck, liver or kidney cancer. The bases are TGTGCCAGCAGCCCGGGCGCAGGGCATGAGGGGACTGAAGCTTTCTTT. It encodes CASSPGAGHEGTEAFF. Beyond the CDR3, the reference TRBV7-9 and TRBJ1-1 genes provide the residues; the full variable domain reads: DTGVSQNPRHKITKRGQNVTFRCDPISEHNRLYWYRQTLGQGPEFLTYFQNEAQLEKSRLLSDRFSAERPKGSFSTLEIQRTEQGDSAMYLCASSPGAGHEGTEAFFGQGTRLTVV.